Shown below are 27 T cell receptor beta chains from a single sample sequenced in a study of blood T cell repertoires in COVID-19 (TCRdb year 2020). Libraries were made using the immunoSEQ multiplex PCR assay. The immuneACCESS repertoire file appears here via TCRdb, limited to in-frame rearrangements. These files lack a portion of the clones; in checked studies, under half of the deficit traces to unresolved V genes, and the cause of the others is not known. This sample lists tens of thousands of clones; approximately 85% were detected once. Of the sample, 9.5% to 15% falls within the top ten clones. Sequenced sample: peripheral blood. These receptors all come from a human donor in a cohort sampled during active COVID-19.

This sequence joins TRBV5-1 and TRBJ2-1; D is possibly TRBD1 (6 bases). The V and J ends lost 5 bases and 8 bases respectively, with 20 bases between them. This CDR3 has 15 amino acids. In germline, CDR1 is SGHRS, CDR2 YFSETQ. CDR3 residues: CASSGGGSLRDEQFF. The CDR3 nucleotides read TGCGCCAGCAGTGGGGGCGGGTCCCTGAGGGATGAGCAGTTCTTC. Filled out from reference TRBV5-1 and TRBJ2-1, the complete variable domain reads KAGVTQTPRYLIKTRGQQVTLSCSPISGHRSVSWYQQTPGQGLQFLFEYFSETQRNKGNFPGRFSGRQFSNSRSEMNVSTLELGDSALYLCASSGGGSLRDEQFFGPGTRLTVL.

This sequence joins TRBV4-2 and TRBJ2-3; 8 bases line up with TRBD1. The ends lost 0 bases at V and 5 bases at J; junction bases unmatched: 1. This CDR3 is 14 amino acids long. Germline V gene data show CDR1 as LGHNA and CDR2 as YNFKEQ. CDR3 sequence: CASSQDTGGDTQYF. CDR3 bases: TGTGCCAGCAGCCAAGATACAGGGGGAGATACGCAGTATTTT.

The V gene is TRBV28, the J gene TRBJ2-1; 10 bases fit TRBD2. This CDR3 region has 15 residues. The germline V gene has CDR1 MDHEN and CDR2 SYDVKM. The V gene end was trimmed by 5 bases and the J gene end by 5 bases; junction bases not matched to a gene: 6. CDR3 in DNA: TGTGCCAGCAGTCTGGGGACTAGCGACAACAATGAGCAGTTCTTC. Translation gives CASSLGTSDNNEQFF.

V and J are TRBV9 and TRBJ2-1; 7 bases map to TRBD2. The germline V gene encodes CDR1 SGDLS and CDR2 YYNGEE. The CDR3 contains 16 residues. The J segment lost 8 bases and the V segment lost 0 bases, leaving 11 bases of the junction unmatched. CDR3 in DNA: TGTGCCAGCAGCGTAGAGCCTAGCGGAGGCTCGGATGAGCAGTTCTTC. Translation gives CASSVEPSGGSDEQFF. The full variable domain, rest sourced from reference TRBV9 and TRBJ2-1, is DSGVTQTPKHLITATGQRVTLRCSPRSGDLSVYWYQQSLDQGLQFLIQYYNGEERAKGNILERFSAQQFPDLHSELNLSSLELGDSALYFCASSVEPSGGSDEQFFGPGTRLTVL.

This chain links TRBV7-2 with TRBJ1-1; D gene unclear. The CDR3 contains 12 residues. V lost 4 bases, J lost 5 bases, and 8 bases lay in between. Looked up from germline, CDR1 is SGHTA and CDR2 is FQGNSA. The CDR3 region is CASSYLVTEAFF. For the CDR3, the DNA is TGTGCCAGCAGCTATCTAGTGACTGAAGCTTTCTTT.

The J gene is TRBJ2-6, the V gene TRBV5-5; D remains ambiguous. This CDR3 spans 15 amino acids. The germline CDR1 and CDR2 sequences are SGHKS and YYEKEE (reference sequence). Trimming cost V 4 bases and J 0 bases, with 8 bases left between them. The CDR3 loop reads CASSRVSSGANVLTF. The CDR3 nucleotides read TGTGCCAGCAGCCGGGTGAGCTCTGGGGCCAACGTCCTGACTTTC.

J is TRBJ2-7 and V is TRBV6-1; 7 nucleotides align to TRBD1. The germline V gene encodes CDR1 MNHNS and CDR2 SASEGT. The CDR3 extends over 15 amino acids. The ends lost 3 bases at V and 1 base at J; junction bases unmatched: 6. CDR3 loop: CASSEGTAISYEQYF. CDR3 DNA: TGTGCCAGCAGTGAGGGGACAGCCATATCCTACGAGCAGTACTTC.

This clone occurred a few times. This chain connects TRBV6-2 or TRBV6-3 to TRBJ1-6; D remains ambiguous. The CDR3 consists of 12 residues. Germline CDR1 MNHEY, CDR2 SVGEGT. V was pared by 6 bases and J by 13 bases, with 13 bases between. The CDR3 nucleotides read TGTGCCAGCAGCGGAGTCGTCGCCCCCCTCCACTTT. This translates into CASSGVVAPLHF.

The chain carries TRBV18 and TRBJ1-2; D remains unclear. The V gene's germline CDR1 is KGHSH and CDR2 LQKENI. The CDR3 has 13 residues. Trimming left V 4 bases short and J 2 bases short, with 8 bases between. The CDR3 nucleotides are TGTGCCAGCTCACTAGACAAAAACTATGGCTACACCTTC. Protein sequence: CASSLDKNYGYTF. The variable domain in full, with the rest retrieved from reference TRBV18 and TRBJ1-2, is NAGVMQNPRHLVRRRGQEARLRCSPMKGHSHVYWYRQLPEEGLKFMVYLQKENIIDESGMPKERFSAEFPKEGPSILRIQQVVRGDSAAYFCASSLDKNYGYTFGSGTRLTVV.

V and J are TRBV7-2 and TRBJ2-1; tentative D call: TRBD2 (7 bases). The length of the CDR3 is 14 residues. V lost 3 bases to trimming and J lost 3 bases, with 9 bases between them. Germline V gene lookup returns CDR1 SGHTA and CDR2 FQGNSA. CDR3 protein: CASSLRGLYNEQFF. In DNA form, the CDR3 reads TGTGCCAGCAGCTTGCGGGGGCTCTACAATGAGCAGTTCTTC.

V gene TRBV4-1 combines with J gene TRBJ2-4; 9 bases map to TRBD2. This CDR3 has 18 amino acids. Trimming cost V 3 bases and J 0 bases; bases outside gene matches: 9. Germline-derived CDR1 and CDR2 are MGHRA and YSYEKL. The CDR3: CASSHGPPAGGAKNIQYF. The CDR3 coding sequence is TGCGCCAGCAGCCACGGCCCCCCAGCGGGGGGAGCCAAAAACATTCAGTACTTC.

The V gene is TRBV10-3, the J gene TRBJ2-1; 7 nucleotides line up with TRBD2. Per the germline V gene, CDR1 is ENHRY and CDR2 is SYGVKD. The CDR3 has 17 amino acids. The trim removed 6 bases at V and 1 base at J, leaving 12 bases unmatched. CDR3 bases: TGTGCCATCAGGGGAGTAGAAGGGGAGGGGTCCTACAATGAGCAGTTCTTC. Its protein product is CAIRGVEGEGSYNEQFF.

This clone turned up a few times. The chain couples TRBV4-3 to TRBJ2-2; 9 positions match TRBD1. The J segment lost 3 bases and the V segment lost 0 bases, leaving 11 bases of the junction unmatched. The V gene's germline CDR1 is LGHNA and CDR2 YSLEER. The CDR3 spans 19 residues. The CDR3 sequence is CASSQDPPRTGAHTGELFF. In DNA form, the CDR3 reads TGCGCCAGCAGCCAAGACCCCCCGCGGACAGGGGCGCACACCGGGGAGCTGTTTTTT.

This sequence joins TRBV28 and TRBJ1-5; tentative D call: TRBD1 (6 bases). Germline CDR1 reads MDHEN; CDR2 reads SYDVKM. The V and J ends lost 5 bases and 0 bases respectively, with 17 bases between them. This CDR3 is 17 amino acids long. The CDR3 is CASSPQGGGYSNQPQHF. CDR3 nucleotides: TGTGCCAGCAGTCCCCAGGGAGGGGGGTATAGCAATCAGCCCCAGCATTTT.

The chain combines TRBV28 with TRBJ1-2; 9 bases map to TRBD1. This CDR3 is 13 amino acids long. V shed 5 bases, J shed 8 bases, and the junction held 6 bases outside the gene matches. The germline gives CDR1 MDHEN, CDR2 SYDVKM. CDR3 region: CASSGTGFDGYTF. The CDR3 DNA reads as TGTGCCAGCAGTGGGACAGGGTTTGACGGCTACACCTTC.

This chain joins TRBV9 and TRBJ2-2; TRBD2 matches at 10 bases. Unmatched junction bases numbered 12, after V lost 7 bases and J lost 0 bases. This CDR3 has 18 amino acids. CDR1 SGDLS and CDR2 YYNGEE come from the germline V gene. CDR3 sequence reads: CASAGGSGGPANTGELFF. The CDR3 nucleotides read TGTGCCAGCGCCGGGGGTAGCGGGGGGCCCGCGAACACCGGGGAGCTGTTTTTT.

This sequence joins TRBV5-4 and TRBJ1-3; D unresolved. V lost 0 bases and J 0 bases, leaving 10 bases between the germline ends. The germline gives CDR1 SGHNT, CDR2 YYREEE (reference sequence). There are 16 residues in the CDR3. Here the CDR3 DNA reads TGTGCCAGCAGCTTGGCTGGACTCACCTCTGGAAACACCATATATTTT. Protein: CASSLAGLTSGNTIYF.

V usage is TRBV5-1 and J usage is TRBJ1-1; D is uncertain. The CDR3 runs to 13 residues. V dropped 0 bases and J dropped 0 bases, with 3 bases sitting between them. The germline V gene encodes CDR1 SGHRS and CDR2 YFSETQ. CDR3: CASSLDMNTEAFF. The CDR3 DNA reads TGCGCCAGCAGCTTGGACATGAACACTGAAGCTTTCTTT.

The chain carries TRBV28 and TRBJ2-7, with 9 bases aligning to TRBD1. V lost 7 bases to trimming and J lost 5 bases; unmatched junction nucleotides: 12. The CDR3 loop spans 15 amino acids. Germline V gene data show CDR1 as MDHEN and CDR2 as SYDVKM. CDR3 coding DNA: TGTGCCAGCACCTTAGGCGGGACAGGGTCCCACGAGCAGTACTTC. Amino acids: CASTLGGTGSHEQYF.

The CDR3 sequence: CASSPSTDRGETQYF. The CDR3 DNA sequence: TGTGCCAGCAGCCCCTCTACCGACAGGGGAGAGACCCAGTACTTC. This chain uses TRBV5-4 with TRBJ2-5, with TRBD1 matching over 8 bases. With V trimmed by 4 bases and J by 4 bases, 9 bases remained unmatched. The CDR3 sequence is 15 residues long. From germline, CDR1 is SGHNT and CDR2 YYREEE (reference sequence).

The chain uses TRBV2 and TRBJ1-2; 8 bases agree with TRBD1. Trimming took 5 bases from V and 7 from J; bases not matched to a gene: 9. This CDR3 contains 14 residues. CDR1 SNHLY and CDR2 FYNNEI come from the germline V gene. In DNA form, the CDR3 reads TGTGCCAGCAGTAAACAGGGGGGTGGTGGTGGCTACACCTTC. Protein: CASSKQGGGGGYTF.

The chain couples TRBV5-4 to TRBJ1-2; 8 bases fit TRBD1. This CDR3 region has 16 residues. With V trimmed by 0 bases and J by 8 bases, 12 bases remained unmatched. Germline values: CDR1 SGHNT, CDR2 YYREEE (reference sequence). The DNA for the CDR3 is TGTGCCAGCAGCTTGGTGGACAGGGAAGGTGTAGGGGGCTACACCTTC. The encoded protein is CASSLVDREGVGGYTF. The full variable domain, in which reference TRBV5-4 and TRBJ1-2 provide the parts outside the CDR3, is ETGVTQSPTHLIKTRGQQVTLRCSSQSGHNTVSWYQQALGQGPQFIFQYYREEENGRGNFPPRFSGLQFPNYSSELNVNALELDDSALYLCASSLVDREGVGGYTFGSGTRLTVV.

The chain carries TRBV4-3 and TRBJ1-1; D is uncertain. CDR1 LGHNA and CDR2 YSLEER come from the germline V gene. The CDR3 runs to 16 residues. V was cut by 1 base and J by 0 bases, with 12 bases left in between. Here the CDR3 reads CASSQGNGLMNTEAFF. The CDR3 DNA reads as TGCGCCAGCAGCCAAGGAAATGGGCTGATGAACACTGAAGCTTTCTTT.

The rearrangement uses TRBV3-1 (or the pseudogene TRBV3-2) and TRBJ1-2; no definite D call. Germline-derived CDR1 and CDR2 are LGHDT and YNNKEL (reference sequence). Trimming pared 3 bases from V and 7 bases from J, leaving 15 bases between. This CDR3 has 14 residues. The CDR3 protein is CASSHGRGSLGYTF. For the CDR3, the DNA is TGTGCCAGCAGCCACGGACGGGGATCGCTTGGCTACACCTTC.

This rearrangement joins TRBV5-6 to TRBJ1-4; 9 bases match TRBD1. The V gene end was trimmed by 1 base and the J gene end by 2 bases; junction bases not matched to a gene: 12. Germline values: CDR1 SGHDT, CDR2 YYEEEE. The CDR3 is made up of 19 amino acids. CDR3 nucleotide sequence: TGTGCCAGCAGCTTGATCAGACAGGGGGTTGGAGCCACTAATGAAAAACTGTTTTTT. Its protein product is CASSLIRQGVGATNEKLFF.

This clone was picked up a small number of times. This chain uses TRBV30 with TRBJ2-1; 10 positions match TRBD2. The CDR3 extends over 15 amino acids. Trimming cost V 3 bases and J 3 bases; bases outside gene matches: 5. From germline, CDR1 is GTSNPN and CDR2 SVGIG (reference sequence). CDR3 sequence: CAWRGTSVVYNEQFF. In DNA, the CDR3 is TGTGCCTGGAGGGGGACTAGCGTGGTCTACAATGAGCAGTTCTTC.

CDR3 sequence reads: CASSPGGAYNEQFF. CDR3 bases: TGTGCCAGCTCACCAGGGGGGGCGTACAATGAGCAGTTCTTC. The chain is built from TRBV18 and TRBJ2-1, with TRBD2 as a possible D gene (7 bases). The CDR3 runs to 14 residues. V lost 2 bases to trimming and J lost 4 bases, with 9 bases between them. Germline V CDR1 and CDR2: KGHSH, LQKENI. The whole variable domain, remainder taken from reference TRBV18 and TRBJ2-1, is NAGVMQNPRHLVRRRGQEARLRCSPMKGHSHVYWYRQLPEEGLKFMVYLQKENIIDESGMPKERFSAEFPKEGPSILRIQQVVRGDSAAYFCASSPGGAYNEQFFGPGTRLTVL.